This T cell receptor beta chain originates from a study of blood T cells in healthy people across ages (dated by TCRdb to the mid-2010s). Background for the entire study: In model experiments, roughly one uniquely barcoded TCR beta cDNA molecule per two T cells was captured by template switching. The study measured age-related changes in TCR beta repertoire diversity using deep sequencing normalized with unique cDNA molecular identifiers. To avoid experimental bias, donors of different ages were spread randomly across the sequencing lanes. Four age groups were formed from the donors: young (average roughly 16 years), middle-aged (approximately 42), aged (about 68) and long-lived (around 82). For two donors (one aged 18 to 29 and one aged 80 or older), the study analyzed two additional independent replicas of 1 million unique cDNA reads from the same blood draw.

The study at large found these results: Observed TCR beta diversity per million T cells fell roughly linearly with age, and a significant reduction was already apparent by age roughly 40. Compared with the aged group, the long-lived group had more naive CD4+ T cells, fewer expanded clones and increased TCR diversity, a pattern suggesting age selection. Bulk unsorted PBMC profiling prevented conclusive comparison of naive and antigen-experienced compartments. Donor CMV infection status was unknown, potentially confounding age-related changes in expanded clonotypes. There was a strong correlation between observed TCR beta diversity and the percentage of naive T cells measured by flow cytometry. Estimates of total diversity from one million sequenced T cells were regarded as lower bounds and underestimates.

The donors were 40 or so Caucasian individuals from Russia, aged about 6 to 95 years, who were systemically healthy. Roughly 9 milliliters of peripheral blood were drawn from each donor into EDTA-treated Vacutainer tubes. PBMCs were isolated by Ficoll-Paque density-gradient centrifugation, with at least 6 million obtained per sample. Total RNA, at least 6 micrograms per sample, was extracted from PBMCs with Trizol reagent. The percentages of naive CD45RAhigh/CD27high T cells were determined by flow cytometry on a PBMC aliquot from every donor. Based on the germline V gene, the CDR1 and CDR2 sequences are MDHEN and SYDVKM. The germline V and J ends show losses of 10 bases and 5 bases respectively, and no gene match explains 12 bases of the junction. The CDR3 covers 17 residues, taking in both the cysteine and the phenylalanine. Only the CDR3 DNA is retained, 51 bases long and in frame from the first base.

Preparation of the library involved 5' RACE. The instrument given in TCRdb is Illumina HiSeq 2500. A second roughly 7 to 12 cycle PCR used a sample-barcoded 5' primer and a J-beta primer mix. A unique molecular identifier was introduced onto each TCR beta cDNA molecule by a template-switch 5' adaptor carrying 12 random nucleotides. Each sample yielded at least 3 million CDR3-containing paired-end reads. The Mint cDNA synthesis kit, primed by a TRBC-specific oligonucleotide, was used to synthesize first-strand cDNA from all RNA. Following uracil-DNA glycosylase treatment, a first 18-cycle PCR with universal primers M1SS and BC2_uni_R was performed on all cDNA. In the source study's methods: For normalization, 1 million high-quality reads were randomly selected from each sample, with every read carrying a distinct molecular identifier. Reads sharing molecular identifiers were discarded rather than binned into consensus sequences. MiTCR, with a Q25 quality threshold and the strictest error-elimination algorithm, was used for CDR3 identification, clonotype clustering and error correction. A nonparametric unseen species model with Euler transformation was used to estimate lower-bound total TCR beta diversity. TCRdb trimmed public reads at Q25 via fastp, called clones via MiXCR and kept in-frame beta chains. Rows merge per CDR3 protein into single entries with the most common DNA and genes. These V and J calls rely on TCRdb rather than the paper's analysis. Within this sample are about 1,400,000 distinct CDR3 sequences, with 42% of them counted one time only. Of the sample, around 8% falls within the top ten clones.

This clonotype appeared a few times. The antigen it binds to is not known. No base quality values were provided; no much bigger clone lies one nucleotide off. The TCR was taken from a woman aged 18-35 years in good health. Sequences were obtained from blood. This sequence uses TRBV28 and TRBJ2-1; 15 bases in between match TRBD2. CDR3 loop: CAITRAWTSGGDNEQFF. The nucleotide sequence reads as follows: TGTGCCATCACACGGGCCTGGACTAGCGGGGGGGACAATGAGCAGTTCTTC.